One and the same sample provided the 9 T cell receptor beta chains below, sequenced in a study of OX40 agonist ivuxolimab in advanced cancers. Here immunoSEQ multiplex PCR was the method, and the copy in TCRdb shows in-frame clones only, minus some. The table shows about 91,000 clones, with more than 75% occurring only once. The sample here was CD4+ or CD8+ T cells sorted from blood, taken in a trial of the OX40 agonist ivuxolimab. The receptors were gathered from an adult with an advanced solid tumor such as melanoma, head and neck, liver or kidney cancer.

The chain joins TRBV30 to TRBJ2-1, with 11 nucleotides matching TRBD2. The CDR3 is made up of 15 amino acids. With V trimmed by 2 bases and J by 9 bases, 9 bases remained unmatched. Germline V gene sequence: CDR1 GTSNPN, CDR2 SVGIG (reference sequence). CDR3 coding DNA: TGTGCCTGGAGTCAACTAGCGGGAGTTTACGGTGAGCAGTTCTTC. It yields the protein CAWSQLAGVYGEQFF.

The chain is built from TRBV11-3 and TRBJ1-2; 9 bases match TRBD1. The junction had 18 bases not matched to a gene; V was cut back by 5 bases and J by 8 bases. This CDR3 has 17 residues. In germline, CDR1 is SGHNT, CDR2 YENEEA. The CDR3 DNA sequence: TGTGCCAGCAGCCCCCCCGGGACAGGGAGATTTATAGGGGGCTACACCTTC. As protein: CASSPPGTGRFIGGYTF.

The genes are TRBV18 and TRBJ1-1, with a tentative D call TRBD1 (6 bases). CDR1 and CDR2 (germline): KGHSH, LQKENI. Trimming removed 3 bases at V and 4 bases at J, with 15 bases between. The CDR3 has 15 amino acids. In DNA, the CDR3 is TGTGCCAGCTCACCTGGGACAAGAGGAGGCACTGAAGCTTTCTTT. Translation gives CASSPGTRGGTEAFF.

This clone occurred once. The V and J genes are TRBV18 and TRBJ1-2; D may be TRBD1 (5 bases). Germline-derived CDR1 and CDR2 are KGHSH and LQKENI. The CDR3 contains 15 residues. V lost 2 bases and J lost 5, with 15 bases in between. CDR3: CASSPSAGKVYGYTF. The DNA of the CDR3 is TGTGCCAGCTCACCATCGGCAGGGAAGGTGTATGGCTACACCTTC. Supplemented by reference TRBV18 and TRBJ1-2, the full variable domain reads NAGVMQNPRHLVRRRGQEARLRCSPMKGHSHVYWYRQLPEEGLKFMVYLQKENIIDESGMPKERFSAEFPKEGPSILRIQQVVRGDSAAYFCASSPSAGKVYGYTFGSGTRLTVV.

CDR3 sequence: CASSLGTEWDEQFF. The CDR3 DNA reads as TGTGCCAGCAGTTTGGGGACGGAGTGGGATGAGCAGTTCTTC. This chain joins TRBV27 and TRBJ2-1; D is perhaps TRBD1 or TRBD2 (5 bases each). The CDR3 consists of 14 residues. Germline assignment: CDR1 MNHEY and CDR2 SMNVEV (reference sequence). V shed 3 bases and J shed 8 bases, with 14 bases lying between them.

The chain has TRBV10-2 and TRBJ2-3; 8 bases fit TRBD1. V shed 10 bases, J shed 3 bases, and the junction held 6 bases outside the gene matches. Germline CDR1 is WSHSY and CDR2 is SAAADI. This CDR3 has 13 amino acids. Here the CDR3 reads CAIRQGLTDTQYF. CDR3 nucleotide sequence: TGCGCCATCAGACAGGGGTTAACAGATACGCAGTATTTT.

This clone was picked up one time. The chain recombines TRBV5-1 with TRBJ2-6; 9 bases line up with TRBD1. The trim removed 4 bases at V and 2 bases at J, leaving 4 bases unmatched. CDR1 SGHRS and CDR2 YFSETQ come from the germline V gene. This CDR3 has 16 amino acids. This CDR3 reads CASSRDRATGANVLTF. CDR3 DNA sequence: TGCGCCAGCAGCAGGGACAGGGCAACTGGGGCCAACGTCCTGACTTTC.

In regard to this clone: Sequence at one end of the junction differs from germline and may be a read error. The rearrangement links TRBV7-7 to TRBJ2-1; TRBD2 matches at 11 bases. The CDR3 contains 14 residues. Per the germline V gene, CDR1 is SSHAT and CDR2 is FNYEAQ (reference sequence). CDR3 region: CASSLGTSGSEQFF. The CDR3 nucleotides read TGTGCTAGCAGCCTCGGGACTAGCGGTTCTGAGCAGTTCTTC.

The V and J genes are TRBV7-3 and TRBJ2-2; the match to TRBD1 covers 9 bases. Germline trimming cut 4 bases from V and 5 bases from J; bases unmatched to any gene: 17. From germline, CDR1 is SGHTA and CDR2 FQGTGA. The CDR3 is made up of 19 amino acids. The DNA for the CDR3 is TGTGCCAGCAGCTCCTTTATGCCCATGACAGGGGGAAGAACCGGGGAGCTGTTTTTT. Its translation: CASSSFMPMTGGRTGELFF.